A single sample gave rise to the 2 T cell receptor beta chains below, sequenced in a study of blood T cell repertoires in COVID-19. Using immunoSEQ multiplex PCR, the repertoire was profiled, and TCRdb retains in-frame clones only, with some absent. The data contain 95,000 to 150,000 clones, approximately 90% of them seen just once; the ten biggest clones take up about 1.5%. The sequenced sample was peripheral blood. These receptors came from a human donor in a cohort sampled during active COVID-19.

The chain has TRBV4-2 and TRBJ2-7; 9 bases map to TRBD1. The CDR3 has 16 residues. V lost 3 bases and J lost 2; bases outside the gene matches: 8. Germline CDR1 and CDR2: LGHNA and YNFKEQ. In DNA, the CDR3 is TGTGCCAGCAGCCAGACAGGGGGGGACAAAACCTACGAGCAGTACTTC. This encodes CASSQTGGDKTYEQYF.

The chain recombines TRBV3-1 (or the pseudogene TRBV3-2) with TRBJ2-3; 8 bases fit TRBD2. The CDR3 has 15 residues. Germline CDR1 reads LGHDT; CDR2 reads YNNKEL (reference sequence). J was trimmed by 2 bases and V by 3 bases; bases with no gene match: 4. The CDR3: CASSQLGLATDTQYF. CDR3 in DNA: TGTGCCAGCAGCCAGCTCGGACTAGCCACAGATACGCAGTATTTT.